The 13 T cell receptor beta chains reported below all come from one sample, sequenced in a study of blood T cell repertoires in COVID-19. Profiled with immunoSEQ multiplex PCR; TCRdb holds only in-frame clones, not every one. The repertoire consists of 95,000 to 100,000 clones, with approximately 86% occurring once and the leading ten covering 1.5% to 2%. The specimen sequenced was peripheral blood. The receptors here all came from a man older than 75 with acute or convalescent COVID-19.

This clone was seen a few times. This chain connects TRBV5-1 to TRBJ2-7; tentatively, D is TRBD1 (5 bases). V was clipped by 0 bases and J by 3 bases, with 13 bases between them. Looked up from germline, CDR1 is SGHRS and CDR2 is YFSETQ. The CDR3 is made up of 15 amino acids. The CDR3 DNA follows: TGCGCCAGCAGCTTGGAGGGTGACAGCAACTACGAGCAGTACTTC. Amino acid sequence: CASSLEGDSNYEQYF.

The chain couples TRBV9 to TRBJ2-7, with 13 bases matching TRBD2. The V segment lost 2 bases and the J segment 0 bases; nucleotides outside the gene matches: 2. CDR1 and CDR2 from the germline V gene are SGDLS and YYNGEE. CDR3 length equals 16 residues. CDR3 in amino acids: CASSVGTSGNSYEQYF. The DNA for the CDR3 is TGTGCCAGCAGCGTGGGGACTAGCGGGAACTCCTACGAGCAGTACTTC.

CDR3 DNA: TGTGCCAGCAGCACAGACGTAGGTCACACTGAAGCTTTCTTT. It specifies CASSTDVGHTEAFF. The V call is TRBV6-2 or TRBV6-3, the J call TRBJ1-1; D gene unclear. V was pared by 6 bases and J by 3 bases, with 14 bases between. The CDR3 has 14 amino acids. The germline V gene encodes CDR1 MNHEY and CDR2 SVGEGT.

This CDR3 is CASSEYTVAGGDNEQFF. The CDR3, as DNA: TGTGCCAGCAGTGAATATACCGTAGCGGGAGGGGACAATGAGCAGTTCTTC. The chain couples TRBV25-1 to TRBJ2-1; 11 bases are shared with TRBD2. The CDR3 sequence is 17 residues long. With V trimmed by 0 bases and J by 5 bases, 6 bases remained unmatched. The V gene's germline CDR1 is MGHDK and CDR2 SYGVNS.

The CDR3 nucleotides are TGTGCCAGCAGCGTCGGACTAGGGGGGACAGATACGCAGTATTTT. Translating it yields CASSVGLGGTDTQYF. The chain joins TRBV9 to TRBJ2-3; possible D gene TRBD2, 7 bases. CDR1 SGDLS and CDR2 YYNGEE come from the germline V gene. V lost 2 bases and J lost 3, with 13 bases in between. The CDR3 spans 15 residues.

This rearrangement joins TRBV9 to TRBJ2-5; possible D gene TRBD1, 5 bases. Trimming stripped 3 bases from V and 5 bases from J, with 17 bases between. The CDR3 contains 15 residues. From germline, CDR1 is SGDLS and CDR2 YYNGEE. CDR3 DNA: TGTGCCAGCAGCGGTGGGGCAGGGATGTTGGAGACCCAGTACTTC. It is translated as CASSGGAGMLETQYF.

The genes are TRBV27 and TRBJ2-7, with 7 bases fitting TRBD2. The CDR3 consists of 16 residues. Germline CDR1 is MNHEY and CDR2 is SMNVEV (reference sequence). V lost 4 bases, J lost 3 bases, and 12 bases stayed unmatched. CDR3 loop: CASSSPGTGGNYEQYF. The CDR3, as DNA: TGTGCCAGCAGTTCCCCCGGGACGGGAGGCAACTACGAGCAGTACTTC.

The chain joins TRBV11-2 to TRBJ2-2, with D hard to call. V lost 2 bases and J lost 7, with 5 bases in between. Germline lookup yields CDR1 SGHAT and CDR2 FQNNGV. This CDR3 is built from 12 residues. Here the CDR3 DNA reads TGTGCCAGCAGCTTACCAGACGGGGAGCTGTTTTTT. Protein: CASSLPDGELFF.

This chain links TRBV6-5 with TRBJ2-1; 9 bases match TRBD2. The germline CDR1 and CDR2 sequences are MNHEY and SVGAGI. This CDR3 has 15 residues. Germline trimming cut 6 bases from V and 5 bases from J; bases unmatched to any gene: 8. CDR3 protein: CASRVNSGRNNEQFF. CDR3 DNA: TGTGCCAGCAGAGTAAATAGCGGGAGAAACAATGAGCAGTTCTTC.

The CDR3 region is CASSLECPHHSRWEEKLFF. The CDR3 coding sequence is TGTGCCAGCAGCTTAGAATGCCCCCATCATTCTCGGTGGGAGGAAAAACTGTTTTTT. This rearrangement joins TRBV11-3 to TRBJ1-4; D is ambiguous. V was trimmed by 0 bases and J by 8 bases, leaving 25 bases between them. The CDR3 is 19 residues long. The germline V gene encodes CDR1 SGHNT and CDR2 YENEEA. Complete variable domain (other parts from reference TRBV11-3 and TRBJ1-4): EAGVVQSPRYKIIEKKQPVAFWCNPISGHNTLYWYLQNLGQGPELLIRYENEEAVDDSQLPKDRFSAERLKGVDSTLKIQPAELGDSAVYLCASSLECPHHSRWEEKLFFGSGTQLSVL.

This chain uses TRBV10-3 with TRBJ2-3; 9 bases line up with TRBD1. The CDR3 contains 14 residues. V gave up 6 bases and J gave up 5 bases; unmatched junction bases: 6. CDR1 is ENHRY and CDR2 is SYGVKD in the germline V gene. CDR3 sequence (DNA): TGTGCCATCAGGACGGACAGGGGAGGAGATACGCAGTATTTT. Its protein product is CAIRTDRGGDTQYF.

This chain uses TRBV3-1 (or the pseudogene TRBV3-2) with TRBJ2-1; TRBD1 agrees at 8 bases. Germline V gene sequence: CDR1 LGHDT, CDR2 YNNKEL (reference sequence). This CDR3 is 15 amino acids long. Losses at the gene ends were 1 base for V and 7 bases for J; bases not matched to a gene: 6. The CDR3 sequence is CASSQARGLGNEQFF. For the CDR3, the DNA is TGTGCCAGCAGCCAAGCCAGGGGGCTAGGGAATGAGCAGTTCTTC.

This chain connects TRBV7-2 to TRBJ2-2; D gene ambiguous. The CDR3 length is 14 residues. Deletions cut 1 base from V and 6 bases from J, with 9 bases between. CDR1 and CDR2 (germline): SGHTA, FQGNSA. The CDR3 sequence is CASSLGPAAGELFF. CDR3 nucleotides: TGTGCCAGCAGCTTAGGCCCCGCGGCCGGGGAGCTGTTTTTT.